These 5 T cell receptor beta chains share one sample of origin, sequenced in a study of cytomegalovirus exposure and HLA in healthy donors. Sequencing was performed with immunoSEQ multiplex PCR; in TCRdb, only in-frame clones are kept and a portion is missing. The sample lists about 190,000 clones; around 88% were seen once. The sample taken for sequencing was PBMCs. The receptors were gathered from a woman between 18 and 29 years old in good health and CMV-seronegative.

The V call is TRBV2, the J call TRBJ2-5, with D possibly matching TRBD2 (5 bases). The CDR3 has 12 amino acids. V lost 6 bases, J lost 5 bases, and 10 bases lay in between. Looked up from germline, CDR1 is SNHLY and CDR2 is FYNNEI. DNA for the CDR3: TGTGCCAGCAGGCTAGCCTCGGAGACCCAGTACTTC. As protein: CASRLASETQYF.

This chain joins TRBV5-6 and TRBJ2-7; D remains ambiguous. Germline CDR1 reads SGHDT; CDR2 reads YYEEEE. The CDR3 consists of 11 residues. V was shortened by 1 base and J by 13 bases, with 12 bases between the two germline ends. CDR3 region: CASSLTSRFYF. The CDR3 region has the DNA TGTGCCAGCAGCTTGACTTCCCGTTTCTACTTC.

The chain employs TRBV11-2 and TRBJ1-1; unclear D gene. The CDR3 runs 16 residues. V was clipped by 1 base and J by 4 bases, with 16 bases between them. CDR1 and CDR2 (germline): SGHAT, FQNNGV. The CDR3 region is CASSLGVRPRGTEAFF. CDR3 in DNA: TGTGCCAGCAGCTTAGGGGTCAGACCCCGGGGCACTGAAGCTTTCTTT.

The chain employs TRBV14 and TRBJ1-6, with 7 bases aligning to TRBD1. Germline CDR1 and CDR2: SGHDN and FVKESK. The CDR3 has 16 residues. V lost 4 bases, J lost 7 bases, and 10 bases stayed unmatched. The chain's CDR3 is CASSPMNRGRNSPLHF. The CDR3 nucleotides are TGTGCCAGCAGCCCAATGAACAGGGGAAGAAATTCACCCCTCCACTTT.

This chain uses TRBV11-2 with TRBJ2-1; 7 bases are a match to TRBD2. Germline values: CDR1 SGHAT, CDR2 FQNNGV. CDR3 length: 15 amino acids. J gave up 8 bases and V 0 bases, and 7 bases lay outside the gene matches. In nucleotides, the CDR3 is TGTGCCAGCAGCTTAGAGGGCGGGAGACGGCATGAGCAGTTCTTC. It translates to CASSLEGGRRHEQFF.